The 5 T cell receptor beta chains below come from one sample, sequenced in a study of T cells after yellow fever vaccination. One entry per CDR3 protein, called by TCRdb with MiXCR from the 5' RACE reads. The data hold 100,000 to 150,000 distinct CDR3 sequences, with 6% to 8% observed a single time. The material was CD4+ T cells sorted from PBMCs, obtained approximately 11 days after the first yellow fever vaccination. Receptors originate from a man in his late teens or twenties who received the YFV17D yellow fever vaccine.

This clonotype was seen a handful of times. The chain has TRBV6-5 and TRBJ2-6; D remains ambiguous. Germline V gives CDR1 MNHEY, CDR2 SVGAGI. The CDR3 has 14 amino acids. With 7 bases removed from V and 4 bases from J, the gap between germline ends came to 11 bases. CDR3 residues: CASTNSWGANVLTF. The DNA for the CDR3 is TGTGCCAGCACCAACTCCTGGGGGGCCAACGTCCTGACTTTC.

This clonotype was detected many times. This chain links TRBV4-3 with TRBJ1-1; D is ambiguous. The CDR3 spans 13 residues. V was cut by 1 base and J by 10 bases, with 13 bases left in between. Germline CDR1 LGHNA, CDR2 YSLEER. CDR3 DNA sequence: TGCGCCAGCAGCCAAGGTCTTCGGGTTGGAGCTTTCTTT. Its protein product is CASSQGLRVGAFF.

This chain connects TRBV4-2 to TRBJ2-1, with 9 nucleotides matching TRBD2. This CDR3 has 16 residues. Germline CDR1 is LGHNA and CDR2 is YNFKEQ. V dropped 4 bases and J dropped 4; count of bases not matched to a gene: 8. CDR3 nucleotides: TGTGCCAGCAGCCCCAGGACAGCGGGGGGTTACAATGAGCAGTTCTTC. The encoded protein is CASSPRTAGGYNEQFF.

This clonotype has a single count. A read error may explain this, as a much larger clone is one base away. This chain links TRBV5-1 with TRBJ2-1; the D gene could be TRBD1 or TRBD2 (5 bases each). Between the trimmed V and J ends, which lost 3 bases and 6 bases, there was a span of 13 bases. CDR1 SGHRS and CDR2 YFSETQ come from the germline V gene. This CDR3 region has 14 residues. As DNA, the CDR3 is TGCGCCAGCAGCTCGGGGCTCCCCACCAATGAGCAGTTCTTC. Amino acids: CASSSGLPTNEQFF.

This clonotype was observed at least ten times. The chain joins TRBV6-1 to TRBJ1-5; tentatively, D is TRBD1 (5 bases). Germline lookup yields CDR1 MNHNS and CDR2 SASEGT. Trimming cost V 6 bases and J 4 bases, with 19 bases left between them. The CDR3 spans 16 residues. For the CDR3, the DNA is TGTGCCAGCAGGACGGTCGGGCAGGGAGGGAATCAGCCCCAGCATTTT. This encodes CASRTVGQGGNQPQHF.